The 26 T cell receptor beta chains reported below all come from one sample, sequenced in a study of cytomegalovirus exposure and HLA in healthy donors. Use of 60 Vbeta and 13 Jbeta primers characterized the PCR. Assay used: immunoSEQ multiplex PCR; TCRdb lists only in-frame clones, some missing. The data show approximately 190,000 clones, with approximately 78% seen just once and approximately 0.74% held by the top ten. Specimen: PBMCs. Receptors were obtained from a woman between 18 and 29 years old in good health and CMV-seronegative.

This chain links TRBV7-6 with TRBJ2-3; TRBD2 matches 7 bases. The germline V gene encodes CDR1 SGHVS and CDR2 FNYEAQ. J lost 1 base, V lost 4 bases, and 5 bases had no gene match. The CDR3 length is 15 residues. CDR3 in DNA: TGTGCCAGCAGCTCTAGCGGAACCCGCACAGATACGCAGTATTTT. Encoded protein: CASSSSGTRTDTQYF.

J is TRBJ2-7 and V is TRBV6-6, with 7 bases that match TRBD2. The CDR3 runs to 14 residues. CDR1 is MNHNY and CDR2 is SVGAGI in the germline V gene (reference sequence). J was trimmed by 5 bases and V by 0 bases; bases with no gene match: 4. In nucleotides, the CDR3 is TGTGCCAGCAGTTACTCGGGGGGGAGGGACGAGCAGTACTTC. Translating gives CASSYSGGRDEQYF.

The chain links TRBV18 to TRBJ2-7, with TRBD1 matching 9 bases. The CDR3 has 14 residues. CDR1 and CDR2 from the germline V gene are KGHSH and LQKENI. The junction had 2 bases not matched to a gene; V was cut back by 3 bases and J by 2 bases. CDR3: CASSPGQGTYEQYF. The CDR3 DNA reads as TGTGCCAGCTCACCGGGACAGGGAACCTACGAGCAGTACTTC.

This sequence joins TRBV7-9 and TRBJ1-5; TRBD1 is a possible D gene (6 bases). The CDR3 has 15 residues. The germline V gene has CDR1 SEHNR and CDR2 FQNEAQ (reference sequence). Deletions cut 5 bases from V and 2 bases from J, with 13 bases between. The CDR3 sequence: CASSATGFGNQPQHF. DNA for the CDR3: TGTGCCAGCAGCGCTACAGGGTTCGGCAATCAGCCCCAGCATTTT. Variable domain in full (rest from reference TRBV7-9 and TRBJ1-5): DTGVSQNPRHKITKRGQNVTFRCDPISEHNRLYWYRQTLGQGPEFLTYFQNEAQLEKSRLLSDRFSAERPKGSFSTLEIQRTEQGDSAMYLCASSATGFGNQPQHFGDGTRLSIL.

This clone was observed a single time. The chain joins TRBV6-1 to TRBJ1-6; weak D call: TRBD1 (5 bases). V shed 4 bases and J shed 7 bases, with 17 bases lying between them. CDR1 MNHNS and CDR2 SASEGT come from the germline V gene. This CDR3 is built from 16 residues. DNA of the CDR3: TGTGCCAGCAGTGGGGGAAACAAGGGACTAAATTCACCCCTCCACTTT. Translation: CASSGGNKGLNSPLHF.

The rearrangement joins TRBV5-1 to TRBJ2-3; the D is unclear. This CDR3 contains 13 residues. Deletions cut 6 bases from V and 2 bases from J, with 10 bases between. The germline V gene encodes CDR1 SGHRS and CDR2 YFSETQ. CDR3 loop: CASNGANTDTQYF. The CDR3 DNA sequence: TGCGCCAGCAACGGAGCGAACACAGATACGCAGTATTTT.

The CDR3 reads CASSYRPRAGGTGYTF. CDR3 nucleotides: TGTGCCAGCAGTTACCGCCCCCGGGCAGGGGGTACGGGCTACACCTTC. V gene TRBV6-5 combines with J gene TRBJ1-2; 7 nucleotides align to TRBD1. Trimming cost V 2 bases and J 8 bases; bases outside gene matches: 14. Germline loops: CDR1 MNHEY, CDR2 SVGAGI. The CDR3 is 16 amino acids.

The chain recombines TRBV27 with TRBJ1-5; maybe TRBD1 (6 bases). V was cut by 6 bases and J by 9 bases, with 15 bases left in between. Per germline, CDR1 MNHEY and CDR2 SMNVEV (reference sequence). CDR3 length equals 13 residues. In DNA, the CDR3 is TGTGCCAGCAGCTCACAGGGAAGGCGGCCCCAGCATTTT. It specifies CASSSQGRRPQHF.

The genes are TRBV6-6 and TRBJ1-5; no firm D call. The CDR3 spans 13 residues. In germline, CDR1 is MNHNY, CDR2 SVGAGI (reference sequence). Trimming shortened V by 2 bases and J by 6 bases, and 8 bases separated the two germline ends. This CDR3 reads CASSYTTGQPQHF. In nucleotides, the CDR3 is TGTGCCAGCAGTTACACGACGGGTCAGCCCCAGCATTTT.

The rearrangement uses TRBV7-7 and TRBJ2-2; 7 bases align to TRBD1. Germline values: CDR1 SSHAT, CDR2 FNYEAQ (reference sequence). The CDR3 has 16 residues. V was pared by 5 bases and J by 1 base, with 7 bases of the junction left unmatched. The CDR3 protein is CASSLPGQLNTGELFF. The DNA of the CDR3 is TGTGCCAGCAGCCTGCCGGGACAGCTGAACACCGGGGAGCTGTTTTTT.

This clone was counted a few times. The chain couples TRBV2 to TRBJ2-7; 11 nucleotides match TRBD2. The germline CDR1 and CDR2 sequences are SNHLY and FYNNEI. The J segment lost 0 bases and the V segment lost 1 base, leaving 5 bases of the junction unmatched. This CDR3 spans 17 amino acids. CDR3 sequence: CASSEEETSGTSYEQYF. In DNA, the CDR3 is TGTGCCAGCAGTGAAGAGGAGACTAGCGGGACCTCCTACGAGCAGTACTTC.

This clone was picked up a small number of times. The chain uses TRBV28 and TRBJ1-1; D is unresolved. Deletions cut 1 base from V and 1 base from J, with 7 bases between. CDR1 is MDHEN, CDR2 SYDVKM, per germline. The CDR3 totals 14 residues. As DNA, the CDR3 is TGTGCCAGCAGTTTATTACAGTCGAACACTGAAGCTTTCTTT. Translation: CASSLLQSNTEAFF.

The gene calls are TRBV5-1 and TRBJ2-6; TRBD1 agrees at 7 bases. The CDR3 has 17 amino acids. Germline-derived CDR1 and CDR2 are SGHRS and YFSETQ. V was clipped by 4 bases and J by 0 bases; unmatched bases: 7. The CDR3 sequence: CASSPGDSFSGANVLTF. The CDR3 DNA is TGCGCCAGCAGCCCCGGGGACAGCTTCTCTGGGGCCAACGTCCTGACTTTC.

The genes are TRBV7-2 and TRBJ2-3; D remains ambiguous. The length of the CDR3 is 11 residues. V was clipped by 5 bases and J by 9 bases, with 9 bases between them. CDR1 and CDR2 from the germline V gene are SGHTA and FQGNSA. The CDR3 spells CASSTTPTQYF. Here the CDR3 DNA reads TGTGCCAGCAGCACGACACCCACGCAGTATTTT.

The chain carries TRBV4-2 and TRBJ1-1; D gene uncertain. Between the trimmed V and J ends, which lost 0 bases and 1 base, there was a span of 12 bases. Germline V CDR1 and CDR2: LGHNA, YNFKEQ. This CDR3 region has 16 residues. The CDR3 spells CASSQDLGRRNTEAFF. The CDR3 DNA reads TGTGCCAGCAGCCAAGATCTGGGCCGAAGGAACACTGAAGCTTTCTTT.

This clone has a handful of counts. The V gene is TRBV27, the J gene TRBJ2-3, with a possible D match to TRBD1 (5 bases). Germline loops: CDR1 MNHEY, CDR2 SMNVEV (reference sequence). Deletions cut 2 bases from V and 4 bases from J, with 13 bases between. This CDR3 contains 15 residues. This chain's CDR3 is CASSLVRQGPDTQYF. DNA of the CDR3: TGTGCCAGCAGTTTAGTTCGGCAGGGTCCAGATACGCAGTATTTT.

This clone was seen a single time. The V gene is TRBV6-9, the J gene TRBJ2-7, with D possibly matching TRBD1 (6 bases). Deletions cut 8 bases from V and 2 bases from J, with 16 bases between. The length of the CDR3 is 14 residues. CDR1 and CDR2 from the germline V gene are MNHGY and SVAAGI. CDR3 nucleotide sequence: TGTGCCAGCGCAGGGGATGGCCGACCCTACGAGCAGTACTTC. This translates into CASAGDGRPYEQYF.

The J gene is TRBJ2-1, the V gene TRBV29-1; 10 bases map to TRBD2. This CDR3 is built from 13 residues. Per the germline V gene, CDR1 is SQVTM and CDR2 is ANQGSEA. The CDR3: CSARTSGYNEQFF. The CDR3 nucleotides are TGCAGTGCTCGGACTAGCGGCTACAATGAGCAGTTCTTC.

As concerns this clone: This sample also contains other DNA sequences that code for the same CDR3. V is TRBV6-5 and J is TRBJ2-7; D is possibly TRBD1 (6 bases). Germline V gene data show CDR1 as MNHEY and CDR2 as SVGAGI. The V end was cut by 0 bases, the J end by 3 bases, with 9 bases between. The CDR3 contains 14 residues. CDR3 residues: CASSYSQGSYEQYF. The CDR3 DNA reads as TGTGCCAGCAGTTACTCGCAGGGGAGCTACGAGCAGTACTTC.

The CDR3 reads CSVYNPGQGARDEQYF. CDR3 bases: TGCAGCGTTTATAATCCGGGACAGGGGGCGAGGGACGAGCAGTACTTC. The chain combines TRBV29-1 with TRBJ2-7; 12 bases align to TRBD1. CDR3 length: 16 amino acids. V dropped 5 bases and J dropped 5; count of bases not matched to a gene: 13. The germline V gene encodes CDR1 SQVTM and CDR2 ANQGSEA.

The chain employs TRBV27 and TRBJ2-7, with TRBD1 identical over 10 bases. The CDR3 runs 19 residues. Trimming took 1 base from V and 3 from J; bases not matched to a gene: 15. Germline CDR1 and CDR2: MNHEY and SMNVEV (reference sequence). CDR3 sequence (DNA): TGTGCCAGCAGTTTATTAGGCCCACGGACAGGGACAGGGGTCTACGAGCAGTACTTC. Its protein product is CASSLLGPRTGTGVYEQYF.

The chain couples TRBV18 to TRBJ2-7, with TRBD1 identical over 8 bases. Germline V gives CDR1 KGHSH, CDR2 LQKENI. CDR3 length: 17 residues. After removal of 3 bases from V and 1 base from J, the junction contained 11 bases not matched to a gene. CDR3 coding DNA: TGTGCCAGCTCACCTTTCTCAGGGGGCGACGTGTCCTACGAGCAGTACTTC. Its translation: CASSPFSGGDVSYEQYF.

The chain has TRBV7-2 and TRBJ2-7; TRBD1 matches 7 bases. The germline CDR1 and CDR2 sequences are SGHTA and FQGNSA. J was trimmed by 3 bases and V by 4 bases; bases with no gene match: 18. The CDR3 is 18 amino acids. The CDR3 protein is CASSSIGVTGISFYEQYF. The CDR3 DNA reads as TGTGCCAGCAGCTCGATTGGGGTGACAGGGATTAGCTTCTACGAGCAGTACTTC. The variable domain in full, with the rest retrieved from reference TRBV7-2 and TRBJ2-7, is GAGVSQSPSNKVTEKGKDVELRCDPISGHTALYWYRQSLGQGLEFLIYFQGNSAPDKSGLPSDRFSAERTGGSVSTLTIQRTQQEDSAVYLCASSSIGVTGISFYEQYFGPGTRLTVT.

The CDR3 sequence is CASSALDSKNTEAFF. As DNA, the CDR3 is TGTGCCAGCAGTGCTCTAGACAGTAAGAACACTGAAGCTTTCTTT. The chain recombines TRBV2 with TRBJ1-1; possibly TRBD1 for D (5 bases). The CDR3 loop spans 15 amino acids. The germline V and J ends were trimmed by 4 bases and 1 base, with 13 bases remaining between them. CDR1 is SNHLY and CDR2 is FYNNEI in the germline V gene.

The chain combines TRBV9 with TRBJ2-5, with D unclear. V dropped 2 bases and J dropped 2 bases, with 10 bases sitting between them. The CDR3 contains 14 residues. Germline-derived CDR1 and CDR2 are SGDLS and YYNGEE. CDR3 sequence (DNA): TGTGCCAGCAGCGTCCACGGAGTACAAGAGACCCAGTACTTC. Translating gives CASSVHGVQETQYF.

The chain employs TRBV6-5 and TRBJ1-2, with no clear D. The CDR3 length is 14 residues. Germline V gives CDR1 MNHEY, CDR2 SVGAGI. Trimming left V 0 bases short and J 2 bases short, with 7 bases between. Here the CDR3 reads CASSYSARNYGYTF. For the CDR3, the DNA is TGTGCCAGCAGTTACTCCGCGAGGAACTATGGCTACACCTTC.